A single sample is the source of the 9 T cell receptor beta chains below, sequenced in a study of CXCR3 chemokines and chemotherapy response in bladder cancer. MiXCR, run by TCRdb on the PCR reads, gives a single entry per CDR3 protein. The sample holds about 13,000 distinct CDR3 sequences, around an eighth seen once. Collection of the sample occurred from a patient whose treatment included neoadjuvant chemotherapy. Receptors originate from a human donor with bladder cancer that did not respond to neoadjuvant chemotherapy.

In its sample, this clonotype was seen many times. The chain has TRBV6-6 and TRBJ2-3; the match to TRBD2 covers 15 bases. CDR3 length: 18 residues. Germline trimming cut 0 bases from V and 6 bases from J; bases unmatched to any gene: 7. Per the germline V gene, CDR1 is MNHNY and CDR2 is SVGAGI (reference sequence). The CDR3 coding sequence is TGTGCCAGCAGTTACTCTCCCGGGACTAGCGGGAGGAAGGATACGCAGTATTTT. It is translated as CASSYSPGTSGRKDTQYF.

This clonotype is classed as medium-sized. V and J are TRBV7-9 and TRBJ2-3; D remains ambiguous. Between the trimmed V and J ends, which lost 3 bases and 4 bases, there was a span of 11 bases. This CDR3 is 14 amino acids long. CDR1 and CDR2 from the germline V gene are SEHNR and FQNEAQ (reference sequence). The CDR3 here is CASSLIREADTQYF. The CDR3 nucleotides read TGTGCCAGCAGCTTGATAAGGGAAGCAGATACGCAGTATTTT.

This clonotype has a count of ten or more. The J gene is TRBJ1-2, the V gene TRBV18, with a tentative D call TRBD1 (5 bases). Germline V lookup: CDR1 KGHSH, CDR2 LQKENI. The V end was cut by 2 bases, the J end by 5 bases, with 12 bases between. The CDR3 has 14 amino acids. The DNA for the CDR3 is TGTGCCAGCTCACCAACGGGGGAAACTTATGGCTACACCTTC. Protein sequence: CASSPTGETYGYTF.

At least ten counts were recorded for this clonotype. The genes are TRBV6-6 and TRBJ1-2, with 7 bases fitting TRBD1. CDR3 length: 11 residues. J lost 6 bases, V lost 7 bases, and 2 bases had no gene match. CDR1 is MNHNY, CDR2 SVGAGI, per germline (reference sequence). CDR3 nucleotide sequence: TGTGCCAGCATTCAGGGGGATGGCTACACCTTC. Amino acids: CASIQGDGYTF.

In this sample, this clonotype turned up many times. The V gene is TRBV11-2, the J gene TRBJ2-3; D gene ambiguous. Deletions cut 5 bases from V and 1 base from J, with 10 bases between. The CDR3 consists of 14 residues. In germline, CDR1 is SGHAT, CDR2 FQNNGV. The CDR3 DNA is TGTGCCAGCAGCCCGAACTGGGGCACAGATACGCAGTATTTT. Its translation is CASSPNWGTDTQYF.

Many counts were recorded for this clonotype. This rearrangement joins TRBV5-4 to TRBJ1-1, with 7 bases lining up with TRBD1. The V gene end was trimmed by 3 bases and the J gene end by 4 bases; junction bases not matched to a gene: 3. This CDR3 region has 13 residues. CDR1 and CDR2 from the germline V gene are SGHNT and YYREEE (reference sequence). The CDR3 bases are TGTGCCAGCAGCTCGCAGGGGGGCACTGAAGCTTTCTTT. Translated, it gives CASSSQGGTEAFF.

At least ten counts were recorded for this clonotype. The chain joins TRBV6-2 or TRBV6-3 to TRBJ2-7; 14 bases match TRBD2. Per germline, CDR1 MNHEY and CDR2 SVGEGT. V shed 9 bases, J shed 7 bases, and the junction held 11 bases outside the gene matches. The CDR3 extends over 15 amino acids. CDR3 in DNA: TGTGCCAGTCAACCGGGACTAGCGGGGGCGGGGGAGCAGTACTTC. Translated, it gives CASQPGLAGAGEQYF.

This clonotype was observed many times. The V gene is TRBV6-5, the J gene TRBJ1-1; 7 bases match TRBD1. Losses at the gene ends were 5 bases for V and 1 base for J; bases not matched to a gene: 7. CDR1 is MNHEY, CDR2 SVGAGI, per germline. This CDR3 spans 15 amino acids. The CDR3 bases are TGTGCCAGCAGTGAGGGGGCGCGGGAGAACACTGAAGCTTTCTTT. Protein product: CASSEGARENTEAFF.

This clonotype was picked up many times. The chain employs TRBV15 and TRBJ1-6; D not certain. Germline V gives CDR1 LNHNV, CDR2 YYDKDF (reference sequence). This CDR3 contains 16 residues. Trimming pared 1 base from V and 2 bases from J, leaving 9 bases between. The CDR3 reads CATSRGGVAYNSPLHF. In DNA, the CDR3 is TGTGCCACCAGCAGAGGTGGGGTTGCCTATAATTCACCCCTCCACTTT.